The 7 T cell receptor beta chains reported below all come from one sample, sequenced in a study of T-cell memory formation after mild COVID-19. TCRdb redid the calling of the 5' RACE reads with MiXCR, one entry per CDR3 protein. The repertoire consists of about 350,000 distinct CDR3 sequences, with roughly 13% occurring once and the leading ten covering around a fifth. Material: PBMCs or a T cell subset sorted from them (not recorded which). Receptors were obtained from a man in his late teens or twenties who had mild COVID-19 (a few samples of this study predate the infection). Cell type and time point are not known.

This clonotype was observed a few times. The rearrangement joins TRBV30 to TRBJ1-2; weak D call: TRBD1 (5 bases). The V and J ends lost 3 bases and 6 bases respectively, with 8 bases between them. CDR3 size: 11 residues. From germline, CDR1 is GTSNPN and CDR2 SVGIG (reference sequence). The CDR3 region has the DNA TGTGCCTGGAGATGGGGGGATGGCTACACCTTC. It yields the protein CAWRWGDGYTF.

This sequence joins TRBV4-1 and TRBJ2-3; 7 positions match TRBD2. Germline V gives CDR1 MGHRA, CDR2 YSYEKL. The junction had 9 bases not matched to a gene; V was cut back by 0 bases and J by 3 bases. CDR3 length equals 17 residues. The CDR3 here is CASSQEHTAGVTDTQYF. For the CDR3, the DNA is TGCGCCAGCAGCCAAGAGCATACGGCGGGGGTAACAGATACGCAGTATTTT.

This clonotype was seen a handful of times. V is TRBV4-1 and J is TRBJ1-2, with D perhaps TRBD1 (6 bases). V was trimmed by 3 bases and J by 4 bases, leaving 21 bases between them. Germline CDR1 MGHRA, CDR2 YSYEKL. This CDR3 region has 17 residues. The CDR3 here is CASSQPTGGGVGYGYTF. The DNA for the CDR3 is TGCGCCAGCAGCCAGCCGACAGGTGGAGGTGTCGGCTATGGCTACACCTTC.

The chain couples TRBV7-9 to TRBJ2-5; 9 positions match TRBD1. The length of the CDR3 is 15 residues. With 6 bases clipped from V and 5 bases from J, the junction kept 10 bases outside the gene matches. Germline V gene sequence: CDR1 SEHNR, CDR2 FQNEAQ (reference sequence). Here the CDR3 DNA reads TGTGCCAGCAGTGGGCCGGGACAGGGCGGTGAGACCCAGTACTTC. Amino acid sequence: CASSGPGQGGETQYF.

V usage is TRBV6-5 and J usage is TRBJ2-7; TRBD1 matches at 10 bases. J gave up 5 bases and V 5 bases, and 3 bases lay outside the gene matches. CDR3 length: 13 residues. The germline V gene has CDR1 MNHEY and CDR2 SVGAGI. The CDR3 DNA reads as TGTGCCAGCAGTACGGGACAGGGGAACGAGCAGTACGTC. Translation gives CASSTGQGNEQYV.

This clonotype was seen more than once but under ten times. V and J are TRBV6-6 and TRBJ1-2; TRBD1 agrees at 7 bases. Germline trimming cut 9 bases from V and 3 bases from J; bases unmatched to any gene: 7. This CDR3 is built from 13 residues. Germline assignment: CDR1 MNHNY and CDR2 SVGAGI (reference sequence). The DNA of the CDR3 is TGTGCCAGTGACCCGACAGGGTACTATGGCTACACCTTC. Translated, it gives CASDPTGYYGYTF.

Many counts were recorded for this clonotype. The chain has TRBV5-5 and TRBJ1-3, with D unclear. Trimming removed 2 bases from V and 7 bases from J, with 7 bases in between. The CDR3 is 12 amino acids. Germline V gene sequence: CDR1 SGHKS, CDR2 YYEKEE (reference sequence). The chain's CDR3 is CASSLVRNTIYF. CDR3 nucleotides: TGTGCCAGCAGCTTAGTTCGGAACACCATATATTTT.